The sample holds a few counts of the clone carrying this T cell receptor beta chain. This sample was taken from a study of blood T cell repertoires in COVID-19. Study at large: Spain, Italy and the United States supplied samples that represented acute and convalescent COVID-19. The cDNA or gDNA used as material had been derived from T cells, B-cell-depleted T cells, or PBMCs.

Seattle participants joined during active infection and were tracked over time. In the original analysis: Amplifying reference gene primers gave estimates of nucleated cell counts. Method: immunoSEQ multiplex PCR; TCRdb's copy keeps in-frame clones and lacks some. V, J and clone size are taken as reported in that table, and D and trimming were inferred from the DNA itself. This sample carries approximately 90,000 clones, about 83% of them seen once, and the ten largest clones take roughly 6.3%. The CDR3 spans 13 residues. J gave up 10 bases and V 2 bases, and 3 bases lay outside the gene matches. Germline V CDR1 and CDR2: SGHDT, YYEEEE.

V is TRBV5-6 and J is TRBJ2-1, with 10 bases lining up with TRBD2. The sequence was collected from a man aged 65 to 79 with COVID-19, enrolled during active disease. The sample comprised peripheral blood. As DNA, the CDR3 is TGTGCCAGCAGCTTTGCACTAGCGGGGGAGCAGTTCTTC. Encoded protein: CASSFALAGEQFF.